These 7 T cell receptor beta chains came from one sample sequenced in a study of T cells in localized non-small cell lung cancer. Sequenced by immunoSEQ multiplex PCR; TCRdb stores in-frame clones only, minus some. The sample has 13,000 or so clones, more than 70% seen once. The source was peripheral blood, collected before any cancer treatment. The receptors were sampled from a male donor aged 60 or older with stage III lung adenocarcinoma.

The J gene is TRBJ1-4, the V gene TRBV29-1; no clear D gene. V was trimmed by 3 bases and J by 10 bases, leaving 6 bases between them. The CDR3 contains 10 residues. Per germline, CDR1 SQVTM and CDR2 ANQGSEA. CDR3: CSVDEGKLFF. CDR3 DNA sequence: TGCAGCGTTGACGAAGGAAAACTGTTTTTT.

This chain connects TRBV10-2 to TRBJ1-2; D gene unclear. This CDR3 comprises 13 residues. The ends were cut back, 1 base at V and 6 bases at J, with 9 bases in the middle. In germline, CDR1 is WSHSY, CDR2 SAAADI. In nucleotides, the CDR3 is TGCGCCAGCAGTGAGTATCGGGTTGATGGCTACACCTTC. It specifies CASSEYRVDGYTF.

The chain employs TRBV7-4 and TRBJ1-1; a weak D match, TRBD1 (5 bases). Trimming took off 2 bases at V and 11 bases at J, with 15 bases between the two ends. The CDR3 has 13 residues. Germline CDR1 is SGHVT and CDR2 is SQSDAQ. DNA for the CDR3: TGTGCCAGCAGCTTATGGAGGGGCCCCTCCGCTTTCTTT. Its translation is CASSLWRGPSAFF.

The V and J genes are TRBV2 and TRBJ2-7; TRBD1 or TRBD2 may be the D gene (6 bases each). This CDR3 comprises 14 residues. The V gene lost 1 base and the J gene lost 4 bases, with 11 bases spanning the gap. From germline, CDR1 is SNHLY and CDR2 FYNNEI. The CDR3 DNA reads as TGTGCCAGCAGTGAAGGGGGGGCCCAATACGAGCAGTACTTC. This sequence encodes CASSEGGAQYEQYF.

The chain recombines TRBV27 with TRBJ1-1; D is uncertain. Germline V gene sequence: CDR1 MNHEY, CDR2 SMNVEV (reference sequence). V was clipped by 3 bases and J by 4 bases, with 9 bases between them. The CDR3 is made up of 13 amino acids. The CDR3 here is CASSFGVVTEAFF. CDR3 sequence (DNA): TGTGCCAGCAGTTTTGGGGTCGTCACTGAAGCTTTCTTT.

The J gene is TRBJ1-1, the V gene TRBV18; D possibly corresponds to TRBD1 (5 bases). Germline assignment: CDR1 KGHSH and CDR2 LQKENI. The CDR3 consists of 18 residues. Trimming took off 2 bases at V and 5 bases at J, with 24 bases between the two ends. The CDR3 DNA reads as TGTGCCAGCTCACCAACTCGGGACGGAACCATATGGTGGACTGAAGCTTTCTTT. Its protein is CASSPTRDGTIWWTEAFF.

V and J are TRBV11-3 and TRBJ2-1; no clear D. Germline V CDR1 and CDR2: SGHNT, YENEEA. This CDR3 contains 11 residues. V was cut by 3 bases and J by 8 bases, with 5 bases left in between. The CDR3 DNA sequence: TGTGCCAGCAGCTTGGGGTATGAGCAGTTCTTC. Translated, it gives CASSLGYEQFF.